Detailed here is one TCR beta chain. The primer mix had 60 V beta and 13 J beta primers. TCRdb's table, derived via immunoSEQ multiplex PCR, lists solely in-frame clones and lacks some. The sample holds about 92,000 clones, 65% to 90% seen once. The data are from a study of glioma-infiltrating T cells after dendritic cell vaccination. The overall study: Dendritic cell vaccination trial patients had either newly diagnosed or recurrent glioblastoma.

J gave up 2 bases and V 6 bases, and 7 bases lay outside the gene matches. The CDR3 runs to 14 residues. Germline CDR1 reads SNHLY; CDR2 reads FYNNEI. Only patients with spare fresh-frozen tumor and over two years of follow-up were included. Blood PBMC samples: pre-vaccination, two weeks post third vaccination, and at tumor progression. The receptor comes from a human donor with glioblastoma. The specimen comprised blood, sampled before dendritic cell vaccination. This chain uses TRBV2 with TRBJ2-7; the match to TRBD1 covers 7 bases. The CDR3 here is CASRPNRGPYEQYF. The CDR3 DNA sequence: TGTGCCAGCAGACCAAACAGGGGCCCCTACGAGCAGTACTTC.